The clone carrying this T cell receptor beta chain was detected only a few times. These data originate in a study of T cells in Graves' hyperthyroidism and ophthalmopathy. On the study more broadly: Blood was drawn when the patient was first diagnosed and still untreated.

Germline CDR1 LNHDA, CDR2 SQIVND (reference sequence). J lost 2 bases, V lost 5 bases, and 4 bases had no gene match. This CDR3 is 15 amino acids long. Disease duration under 2 months; hyperthyroidism patients were aged 18 to 65. Patients were excluded for uncontrolled infection, other autoimmune disease, pregnancy or lactation. Regions amplified from RNA transcripts were the TCR beta CDR3 regions. A first-round RT-PCR of the TCR CDR3 used the HTBI primer set. TCRdb reprocessed the multiplex PCR reads via MiXCR and lists one record per CDR3 protein. Of approximately 630,000 distinct CDR3 sequences in the sample, about 16% were seen once.

This TCR was recovered from a woman aged 25 to 45 with Graves' hyperthyroidism. The specimen was blood. V gene TRBV19 combines with J gene TRBJ2-3; 10 bases match TRBD2. DNA for the CDR3: TGTGCCAGTAGTCCTCTAGCGGGAGTCACAGATACGCAGTATTTT. Translation gives CASSPLAGVTDTQYF.